This T cell receptor beta chain was captured by sequencing in a study of cytomegalovirus exposure and HLA in healthy donors. Study results and caveats: Analysis was performed later, and it showed HLA-associated TCR beta chains to be more clonally expanded than equally common others. Further analysis was carried out later, and it showed several of the most significant clusters appearing linked to common viral pathogens. According to the study, 160 or so TCR beta chains were cytomegalovirus-associated.

V shed 5 bases, J shed 2 bases, and the junction held 6 bases outside the gene matches. The CDR3 sequence is 14 residues long. Germline V gene sequence: CDR1 SGHTA, CDR2 FQGNSA. Notes on this clone: Its target is not known.

This PCR relied on a set of 60 Vbeta primers and 13 Jbeta primers. Measured with immunoSEQ multiplex PCR; TCRdb has only the in-frame clones, and not every one. The table includes 150,000 to 200,000 clones, more than 80% detected once. The V and J genes are TRBV7-2 and TRBJ2-7; 7 nucleotides match TRBD1. Material: PBMCs. The TCR was taken from a woman aged 45-65 years in good health and CMV-seropositive. This CDR3 is CASSPDRVTYEQYF. The CDR3 coding sequence is TGTGCCAGCAGCCCCGACAGGGTTACCTACGAGCAGTACTTC.